The clone carrying this T cell receptor (beta chain) was counted many times. The antigen remains unidentified. This sample was taken from a study of metastatic and nonmetastatic thyroid tumors. Study-level information: Across peripheral blood and tumor or nodule tissue samples taken from malignant and benign thyroid patients, the repertoires were compared with one another. Study-level findings and limits: According to reports, the diversity of TCR beta was significantly higher in malignant thyroid tumors than in benign nodules, and this held in both blood and tumor samples.

Original handling: Construction of a distant-metastasis classifier for papillary thyroid cancer relied on CDR3 differences across clinicopathological groups. TCRdb reanalyzed the PCR reads with MiXCR. The V and J calls and clone size come from TCRdb's table, not from the authors' own analysis. The data hold roughly 41,000 clones, with about 16% observed a single time. The CDR3 covers 13 residues. Trimming shortened V by 0 bases and J by 6 bases, and 7 bases separated the two germline ends. Looked up from germline, CDR1 is KGHSH and CDR2 is LQKENI. The entire patient cohort was treatment-naive prior to thyroid surgery.

The gene calls are TRBV18 and TRBJ2-3; D unresolved. The sample consisted of blood. The clonotype comes from a female donor with papillary thyroid cancer or a benign thyroid nodule (not recorded which). Some clones in this sample may be carry-over from other donors' samples. CDR3 region: CASSPPNGDTQYF. The CDR3 nucleotides read TGTGCCAGCTCACCACCCAATGGGGATACGCAGTATTTT.